This record concerns one T cell receptor beta chain sequence. Its specificity is not known. The source of the sample is a study of siplizumab effects on memory and regulatory T cells. Study findings and constraints: Suppression by proliferating Tregs derived from siplizumab cultures was not verified. Of the alloreactive clones, only a minor fraction mapped to unstimulated subsets. Mappable alloreactive CD4+ clones came from Treg cells about 66% of the time on average with siplizumab, against roughly 27% in controls. Siplizumab brought about a significant reduction in alloreactive sequences traceable to unstimulated CD4+ memory cells.

V gave up 4 bases and J gave up 1 base, with 10 bases separating them. Germline values: CDR1 SGDLS, CDR2 YYNGEE. This CDR3 contains 14 residues. The data were produced by immunoSEQ multiplex PCR, yet TCRdb's version contains in-frame clones alone and is incomplete. Of 100,000 or so clones listed, about 93% are singletons. The sequencing input was CD4+ T cells sorted from blood. This sequence was found in a human donor in good health. V is TRBV9 and J is TRBJ2-3, with D possibly TRBD2 on 5 matching bases. For the CDR3, the DNA is TGTGCCAGCAGCTCGGGGATCGGCACAGATACGCAGTATTTT. This sequence encodes CASSSGIGTDTQYF.